The clone carrying this TCR beta chain was observed a handful of times. This specimen comes from a study of blood T cells in healthy people across ages. Every donor provided roughly 9.1 milliliters of peripheral blood. V was clipped by 4 bases and J by 5 bases; unmatched bases: 6. Per the germline V gene, CDR1 is DFQATT and CDR2 is SNEGSKA (reference sequence). The CDR3 loop spans 14 amino acids. PCR was performed a second time for 7 to 11 cycles using a sample-barcoded 5' primer and a J-beta primer mix. One entry per CDR3 protein, called by TCRdb with MiXCR from the 5' RACE reads. This table has under 2,000,000 distinct CDR3 sequences, roughly 52% appearing once.

The receptor was isolated from a woman aged 40 to 50 in good health. Sequences were obtained from blood. The chain is built from TRBV20-1 and TRBJ2-7; TRBD1 agrees at 12 bases. DNA for the CDR3: TGCAGTGCTATATCCGGGACAGGGGGCCACGAGCAGTACTTC. Protein sequence: CSAISGTGGHEQYF.